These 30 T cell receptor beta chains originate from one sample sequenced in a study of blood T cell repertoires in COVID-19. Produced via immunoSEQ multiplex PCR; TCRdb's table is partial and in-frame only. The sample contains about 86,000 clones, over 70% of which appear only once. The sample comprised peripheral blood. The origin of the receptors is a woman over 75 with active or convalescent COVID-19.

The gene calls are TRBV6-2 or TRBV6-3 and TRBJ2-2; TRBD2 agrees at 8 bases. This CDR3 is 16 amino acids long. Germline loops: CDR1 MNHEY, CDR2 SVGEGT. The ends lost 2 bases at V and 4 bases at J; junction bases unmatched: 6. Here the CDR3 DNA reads TGTGCCAGCAGTTACCTTGGGACTAGGCCCACCGGGGAGCTGTTTTTT. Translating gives CASSYLGTRPTGELFF.

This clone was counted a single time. DNA of the CDR3: TGTGCCAGCAGCCGGACAGGGCACAGTAATGAAAAACTGTTTTTT. Translated: CASSRTGHSNEKLFF. V gene TRBV3-1 (or the pseudogene TRBV3-2) combines with J gene TRBJ1-4; 8 bases map to TRBD1. V trimming: 4 bases; J trimming: 4 bases; junction bases outside the gene matches: 5. The CDR3 runs to 15 residues. Germline lookup yields CDR1 LGHDT and CDR2 YNNKEL (reference sequence).

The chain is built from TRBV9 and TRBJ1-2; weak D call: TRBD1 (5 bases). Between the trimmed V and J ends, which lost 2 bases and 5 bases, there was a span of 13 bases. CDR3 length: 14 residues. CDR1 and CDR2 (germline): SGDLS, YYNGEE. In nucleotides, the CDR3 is TGTGCCAGCAGCGTCGGGGGTGGGGGTTATGGCTACACCTTC. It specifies CASSVGGGGYGYTF.

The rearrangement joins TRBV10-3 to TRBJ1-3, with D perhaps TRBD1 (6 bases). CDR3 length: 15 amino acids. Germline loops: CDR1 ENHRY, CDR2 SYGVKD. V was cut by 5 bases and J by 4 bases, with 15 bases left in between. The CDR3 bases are TGTGCCATCAGTCCCTCCGGGACACCGGGAAACACCATATATTTT. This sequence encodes CAISPSGTPGNTIYF.

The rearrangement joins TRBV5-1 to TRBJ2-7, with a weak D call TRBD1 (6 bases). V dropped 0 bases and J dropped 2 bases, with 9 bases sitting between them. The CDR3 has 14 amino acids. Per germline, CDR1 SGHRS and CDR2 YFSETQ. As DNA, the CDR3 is TGCGCCAGCAGCTTGGACAGGGTGACCTACGAGCAGTACTTC. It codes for CASSLDRVTYEQYF.

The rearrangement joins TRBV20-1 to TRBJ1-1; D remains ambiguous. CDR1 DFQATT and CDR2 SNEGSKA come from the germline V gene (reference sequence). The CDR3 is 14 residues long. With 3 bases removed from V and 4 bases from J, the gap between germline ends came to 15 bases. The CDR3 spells CSASRGSGGTEAFF. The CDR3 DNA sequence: TGCAGTGCTAGTCGCGGGAGCGGTGGCACTGAAGCTTTCTTT.

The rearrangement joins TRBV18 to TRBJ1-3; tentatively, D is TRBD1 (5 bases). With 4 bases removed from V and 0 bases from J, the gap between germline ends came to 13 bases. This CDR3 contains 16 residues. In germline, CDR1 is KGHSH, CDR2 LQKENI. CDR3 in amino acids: CASSLHLGVSGNTIYF. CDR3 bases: TGTGCCAGCTCACTCCATCTAGGGGTCTCTGGAAACACCATATATTTT.

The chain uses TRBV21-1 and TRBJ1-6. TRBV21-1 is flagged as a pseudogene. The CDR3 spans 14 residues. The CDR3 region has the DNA TGTGCCAGCAGCAAAAGGGGGGGGAATTCACCCCTCCACTTT. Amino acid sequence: CASSKRGGNSPLHF.

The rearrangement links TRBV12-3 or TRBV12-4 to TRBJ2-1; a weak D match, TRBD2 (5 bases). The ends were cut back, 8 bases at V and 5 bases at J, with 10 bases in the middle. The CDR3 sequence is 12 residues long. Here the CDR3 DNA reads TGTGCCAGCGCCCGGGGTGACAATGAGCAGTTCTTC. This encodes CASARGDNEQFF.

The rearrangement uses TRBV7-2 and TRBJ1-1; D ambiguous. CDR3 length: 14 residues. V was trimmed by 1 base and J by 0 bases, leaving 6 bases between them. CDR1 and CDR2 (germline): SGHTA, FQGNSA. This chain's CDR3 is CASSLDPVNTEAFF. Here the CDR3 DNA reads TGTGCCAGCAGCTTAGATCCGGTGAACACTGAAGCTTTCTTT.

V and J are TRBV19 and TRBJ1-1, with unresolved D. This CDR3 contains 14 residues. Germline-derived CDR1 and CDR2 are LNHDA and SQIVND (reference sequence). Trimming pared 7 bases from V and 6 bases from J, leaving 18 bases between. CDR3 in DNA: TGTGCCAGTATTAAGACCCCCCTGGAGGCTGAAGCTTTCTTT. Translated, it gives CASIKTPLEAEAFF. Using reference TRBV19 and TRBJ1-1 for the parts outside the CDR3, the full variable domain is DGGITQSPKYLFRKEGQNVTLSCEQNLNHDAMYWYRQDPGQGLRLIYYSQIVNDFQKGDIAEGYSVSREKKESFPLTVTSAQKNPTAFYLCASIKTPLEAEAFFGQGTRLTVV.

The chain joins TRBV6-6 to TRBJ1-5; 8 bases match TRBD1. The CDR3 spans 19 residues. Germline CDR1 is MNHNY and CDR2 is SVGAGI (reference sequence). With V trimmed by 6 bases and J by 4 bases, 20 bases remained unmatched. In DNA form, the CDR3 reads TGTGCCAGCAGCGACTGGGTTCGCGGGCGAACAGGGGGAAATCAGCCCCAGCATTTT. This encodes CASSDWVRGRTGGNQPQHF.

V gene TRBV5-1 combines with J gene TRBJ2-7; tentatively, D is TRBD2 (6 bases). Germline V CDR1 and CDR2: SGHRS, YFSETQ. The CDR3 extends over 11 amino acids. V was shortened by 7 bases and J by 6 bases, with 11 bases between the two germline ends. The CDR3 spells CASRGGIEQYF. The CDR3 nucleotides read TGCGCCAGCCGGGGCGGGATCGAGCAGTACTTC.

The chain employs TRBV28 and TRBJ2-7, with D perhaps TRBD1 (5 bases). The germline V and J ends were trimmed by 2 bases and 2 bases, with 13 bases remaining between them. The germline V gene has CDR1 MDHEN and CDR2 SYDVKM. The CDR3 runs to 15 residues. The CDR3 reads CASSLVGVRAYEQYF. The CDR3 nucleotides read TGTGCCAGCAGTTTAGTAGGGGTCAGGGCCTACGAGCAGTACTTC.

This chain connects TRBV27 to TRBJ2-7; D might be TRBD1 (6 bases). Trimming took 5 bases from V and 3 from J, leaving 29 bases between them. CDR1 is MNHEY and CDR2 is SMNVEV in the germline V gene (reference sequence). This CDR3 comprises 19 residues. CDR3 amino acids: CASSPRTLSHIGGYYEQYF. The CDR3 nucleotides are TGTGCCAGCAGTCCTCGGACCTTATCCCACATAGGGGGTTACTACGAGCAGTACTTC.

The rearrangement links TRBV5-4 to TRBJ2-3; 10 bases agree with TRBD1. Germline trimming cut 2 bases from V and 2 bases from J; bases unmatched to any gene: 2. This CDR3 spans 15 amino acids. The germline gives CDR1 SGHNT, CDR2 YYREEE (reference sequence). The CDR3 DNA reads TGTGCCAGCAGCTTAGGACAGGGGGACACAGATACGCAGTATTTT. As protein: CASSLGQGDTDTQYF.

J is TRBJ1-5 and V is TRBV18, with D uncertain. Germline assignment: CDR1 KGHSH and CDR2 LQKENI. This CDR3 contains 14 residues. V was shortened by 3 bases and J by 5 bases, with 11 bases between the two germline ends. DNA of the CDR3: TGTGCCAGCTCACCGGCTGGGAGGGATCAGCCCCAGCATTTT. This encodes CASSPAGRDQPQHF.

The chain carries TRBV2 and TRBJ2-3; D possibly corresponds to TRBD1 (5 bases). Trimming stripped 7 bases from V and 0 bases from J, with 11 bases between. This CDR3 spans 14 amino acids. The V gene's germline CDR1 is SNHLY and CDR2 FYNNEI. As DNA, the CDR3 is TGTGCCAGCATGGGGCTCCGGAGCACAGATACGCAGTATTTT. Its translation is CASMGLRSTDTQYF.

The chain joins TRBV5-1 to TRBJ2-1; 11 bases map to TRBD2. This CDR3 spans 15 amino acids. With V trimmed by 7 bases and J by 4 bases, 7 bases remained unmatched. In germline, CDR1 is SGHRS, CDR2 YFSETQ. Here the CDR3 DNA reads TGCGCCAGCCGGCCCGGGACTAGCGGATACAATGAGCAGTTCTTC. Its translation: CASRPGTSGYNEQFF.

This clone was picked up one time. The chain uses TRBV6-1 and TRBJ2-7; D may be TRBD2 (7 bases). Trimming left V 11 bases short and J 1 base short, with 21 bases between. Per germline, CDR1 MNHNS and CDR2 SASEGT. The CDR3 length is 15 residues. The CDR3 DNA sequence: TGTGCCTCGATCCGGGACAAGCGGGGTTCCTACGAGCAGTACTTC. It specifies CASIRDKRGSYEQYF.

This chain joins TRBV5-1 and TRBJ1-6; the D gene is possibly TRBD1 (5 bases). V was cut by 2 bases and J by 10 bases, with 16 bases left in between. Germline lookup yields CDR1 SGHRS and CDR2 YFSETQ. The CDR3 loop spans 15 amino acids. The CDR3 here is CASSLRQGLGSPLHF. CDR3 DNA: TGCGCCAGCAGCTTAAGGCAGGGACTGGGGTCACCCCTCCACTTT.

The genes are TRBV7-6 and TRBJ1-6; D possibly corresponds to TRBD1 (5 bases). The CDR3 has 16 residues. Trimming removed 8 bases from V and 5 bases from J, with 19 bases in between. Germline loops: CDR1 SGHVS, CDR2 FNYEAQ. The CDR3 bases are TGTGCCAGCTCCCTCTTCGGGGCGGGAAATAATTCACCCCTCCACTTT. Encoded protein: CASSLFGAGNNSPLHF.

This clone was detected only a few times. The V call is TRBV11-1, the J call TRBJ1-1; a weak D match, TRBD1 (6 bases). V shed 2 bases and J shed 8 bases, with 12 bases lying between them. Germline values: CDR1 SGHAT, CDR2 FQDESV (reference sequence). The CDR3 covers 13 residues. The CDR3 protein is CASSLSRQVEAFF. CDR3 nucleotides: TGTGCCAGCAGCTTATCACGACAGGTAGAAGCTTTCTTT.

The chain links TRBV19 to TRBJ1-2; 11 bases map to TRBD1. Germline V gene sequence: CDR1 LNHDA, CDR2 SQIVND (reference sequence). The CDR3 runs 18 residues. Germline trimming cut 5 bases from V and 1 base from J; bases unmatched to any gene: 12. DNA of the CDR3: TGTGCCAGTAGTTCCCGGACAGGGGGCAAACTTTATAACTATGGCTACACCTTC. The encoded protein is CASSSRTGGKLYNYGYTF.

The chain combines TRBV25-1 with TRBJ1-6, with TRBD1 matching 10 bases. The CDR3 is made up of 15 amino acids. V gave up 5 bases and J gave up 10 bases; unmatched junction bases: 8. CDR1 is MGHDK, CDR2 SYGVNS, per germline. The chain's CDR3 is CASSQSTGGLSPLHF. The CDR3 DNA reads TGTGCCAGCAGTCAATCGACAGGGGGCTTGTCACCCCTCCACTTT.

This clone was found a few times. CDR3 loop: CASSRVPRGLTNTGELFF. CDR3 bases: TGTGCCAGCAGCCGCGTCCCCAGGGGGCTGACGAACACCGGGGAGCTGTTTTTT. The rearrangement joins TRBV7-2 to TRBJ2-2, with 8 nucleotides matching TRBD1. Germline values: CDR1 SGHTA, CDR2 FQGNSA. The CDR3 loop spans 18 amino acids. Losses at the gene ends were 5 bases for V and 0 bases for J; bases not matched to a gene: 11.

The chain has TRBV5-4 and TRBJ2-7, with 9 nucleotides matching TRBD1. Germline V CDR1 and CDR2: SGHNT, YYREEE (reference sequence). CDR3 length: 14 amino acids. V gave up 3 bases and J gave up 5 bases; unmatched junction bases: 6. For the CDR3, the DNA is TGTGCCAGCAGCTCCGGGACAGGGTTAAACGAGCAGTACTTC. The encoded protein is CASSSGTGLNEQYF.

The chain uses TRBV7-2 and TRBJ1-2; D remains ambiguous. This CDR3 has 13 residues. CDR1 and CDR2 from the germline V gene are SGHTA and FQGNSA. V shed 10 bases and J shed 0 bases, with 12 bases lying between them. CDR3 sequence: CATNDLTNYGYTF. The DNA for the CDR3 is TGTGCCACCAATGACTTAACTAACTATGGCTACACCTTC.

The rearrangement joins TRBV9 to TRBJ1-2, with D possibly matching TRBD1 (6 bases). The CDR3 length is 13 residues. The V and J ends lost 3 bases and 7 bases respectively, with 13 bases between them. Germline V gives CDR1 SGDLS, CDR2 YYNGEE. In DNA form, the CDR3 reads TGTGCCAGCAGCGCGGACAGTCGGAGTGGCTACACCTTC. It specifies CASSADSRSGYTF.

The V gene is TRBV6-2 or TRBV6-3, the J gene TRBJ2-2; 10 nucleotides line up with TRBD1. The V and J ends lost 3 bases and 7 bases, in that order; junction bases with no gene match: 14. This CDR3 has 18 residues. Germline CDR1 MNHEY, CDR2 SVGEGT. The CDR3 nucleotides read TGTGCCAGCAGTTATTTCCCCGCCGGGACAGGGGCGGTCGGGGAGCTGTTTTTT. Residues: CASSYFPAGTGAVGELFF.